This entry describes one T cell receptor beta chain. The same CDR3 is also encoded by other DNA sequences in this sample. Per the original data handling: Amplification with reference gene primers provided the estimates of nucleated cell counts. TCRdb's table, derived via immunoSEQ multiplex PCR, lists solely in-frame clones and lacks some. That table furnishes V, J and clone size, whereas the DNA furnished D and trimming. The sample has approximately 180,000 clones, approximately 80% seen once. This sample is part of a study of blood T cell repertoires in COVID-19. Across the study: PBMCs, B-cell-depleted T cells, or T cells provided the cDNA or gDNA that made up the material.

This CDR3 is built from 12 residues. V was cut by 5 bases and J by 0 bases, with 4 bases left in between. Germline V gene data show CDR1 as MDHEN and CDR2 as SYDVKM. Assignment of participants to cohorts was predicated upon participant-reported clinical history. The J gene is TRBJ1-2, the V gene TRBV28, with unresolved D. This clonotype was obtained from an older woman with acute COVID-19. The material sequenced was PBMCs or T cells enriched from blood (not recorded which). The CDR3: CASSLTNYGYTF. The CDR3, as DNA: TGTGCCAGCAGTCTAACTAACTATGGCTACACCTTC.